A single TCR beta chain is shown here with its context. These data come from a study of T-cell memory formation after mild COVID-19. Overall study context: Each donor largely had its own TCR clusters.

V was clipped by 2 bases and J by 0 bases, with 14 bases between them. CDR1 and CDR2 from the germline V gene are SGHTA and FQGNSA. The length of the CDR3 is 17 residues. TCRdb fed the 5' RACE reads into MiXCR, producing one record per CDR3 protein. The sample comprises some 190,000 distinct CDR3 sequences, approximately 16% of which are singletons, and just over 2% rests with the top ten. The chain carries TRBV7-2 and TRBJ2-1; D may be TRBD2 (6 bases). The sequence came from an adult woman who had mild COVID-19 (a few samples of this study predate the infection). Cell type and time point are not known. The sequenced material came from PBMCs or a T cell subset sorted from them (not recorded which). DNA for the CDR3: TGTGCCAGCAGCTTACGCTTCGCGGAGGGCTCCTACAATGAGCAGTTCTTC. Residues: CASSLRFAEGSYNEQFF. Full variable domain (missing parts from reference TRBV7-2 and TRBJ2-1): GAGVSQSPSNKVTEKGKDVELRCDPISGHTALYWYRQSLGQGLEFLIYFQGNSAPDKSGLPSDRFSAERTGGSVSTLTIQRTQQEDSAVYLCASSLRFAEGSYNEQFFGPGTRLTVL.